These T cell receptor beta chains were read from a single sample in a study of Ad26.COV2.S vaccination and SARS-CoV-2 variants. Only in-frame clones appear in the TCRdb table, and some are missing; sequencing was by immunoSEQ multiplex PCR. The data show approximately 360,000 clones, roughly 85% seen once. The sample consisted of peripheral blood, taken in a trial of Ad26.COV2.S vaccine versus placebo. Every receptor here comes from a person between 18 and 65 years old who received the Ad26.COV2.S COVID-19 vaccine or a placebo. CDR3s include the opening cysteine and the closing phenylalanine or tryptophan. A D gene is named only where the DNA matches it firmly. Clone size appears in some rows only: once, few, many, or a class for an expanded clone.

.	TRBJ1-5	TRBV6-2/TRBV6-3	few	CASSSGVGDTNQPQHF	TGTGCCAGCAGTTCGGGGGTGGGCGATACCAATCAGCCCCAGCATTTT
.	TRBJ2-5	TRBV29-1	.	CSVEDRQETQYF	TGCAGCGTTGAAGATCGCCAAGAGACCCAGTACTTC
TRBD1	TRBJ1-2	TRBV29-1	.	CSVRGAQGNYGYTF	TGCAGCGTGAGGGGAGCACAGGGGAACTATGGCTACACCTTC
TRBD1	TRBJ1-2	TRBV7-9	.	CASSSGQGIDGYTF	TGTGCCAGCAGCTCGGGACAGGGCATCGATGGCTACACCTTC
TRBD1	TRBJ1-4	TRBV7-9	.	CASSLPGQGREKLFF	TGTGCCAGCAGCTTACCCGGACAGGGCCGTGAAAAACTGTTTTTT
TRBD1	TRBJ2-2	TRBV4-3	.	CASSQDLGQGMITGELFF	TGCGCCAGCAGCCAAGATTTGGGACAGGGAATGATAACCGGGGAGCTGTTTTTT
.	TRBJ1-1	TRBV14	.	CASSQDIGMNTEAFF	TGTGCCAGCAGCCAAGATATAGGGATGAACACTGAAGCTTTCTTT
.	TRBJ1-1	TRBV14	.	CASSLDTTLPTEAFF	TGTGCCAGCAGCCTCGATACGACGCTGCCCACTGAAGCTTTCTTT
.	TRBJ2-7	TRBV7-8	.	CASSLARVQRSYEQYF	TGTGCCAGCAGCTTAGCGCGGGTCCAGCGCTCCTACGAGCAGTACTTC
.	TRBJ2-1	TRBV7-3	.	CASSVLGGGYNEQFF	TGTGCCAGCAGCGTGCTGGGGGGTGGTTACAATGAGCAGTTCTTC
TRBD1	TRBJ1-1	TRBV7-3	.	CASTLGPRGSTEAFF	TGTGCCAGCACCTTGGGGCCCAGGGGGAGTACTGAAGCTTTCTTT
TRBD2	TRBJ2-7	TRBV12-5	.	CASGSSGRGGEQYF	TGTGCTAGTGGTTCTAGCGGGAGGGGGGGCGAGCAGTACTTC
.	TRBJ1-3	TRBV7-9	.	CASSLGWGNTIYF	TGTGCCAGCAGCTTAGGTTGGGGAAACACCATATATTTT
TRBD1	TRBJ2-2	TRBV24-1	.	CATSDPGTGLTGELFF	TGTGCCACCAGTGACCCCGGGACAGGTCTGACCGGGGAGCTGTTTTTT
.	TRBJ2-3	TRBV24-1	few	CATSESTDTQYF	TGTGCCACCAGTGAAAGCACAGATACGCAGTATTTT
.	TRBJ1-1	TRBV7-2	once	CASSLAGRTVNTEAFF	TGTGCCAGCAGCTTAGCAGGTCGGACGGTGAACACTGAAGCTTTCTTT
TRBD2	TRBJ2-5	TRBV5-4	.	CASSLVAGGPRGTQYF	TGTGCCAGCAGCTTGGTAGCGGGAGGGCCTAGGGGGACCCAGTACTTC
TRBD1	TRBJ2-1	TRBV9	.	CASSPGQGYNEQFF	TGTGCCAGCAGCCCGGGACAGGGCTACAATGAGCAGTTCTTC
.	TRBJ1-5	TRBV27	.	CASSSWDSNQPQHF	TGTGCCAGCAGTTCCTGGGACAGCAATCAGCCCCAGCATTTT
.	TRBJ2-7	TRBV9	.	CASSGQAGESYEQYF	TGTGCCAGCAGCGGACAAGCGGGTGAATCCTACGAGCAGTACTTC
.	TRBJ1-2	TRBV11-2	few	CASSLVQGSYGYTF	TGTGCCAGCAGCTTAGTACAGGGCAGCTATGGCTACACCTTC
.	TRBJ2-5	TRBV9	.	CASSVRSDQETQYF	TGTGCCAGCAGCGTAAGAAGTGATCAAGAGACCCAGTACTTC
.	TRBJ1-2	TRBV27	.	CASSLAGVDYGYTF	TGTGCCAGCAGTTTAGCAGGGGTTGACTATGGCTACACCTTC
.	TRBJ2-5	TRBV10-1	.	CASSKHDAGHIQETQYF	TGCGCCAGCAGTAAACACGATGCGGGACACATCCAAGAGACCCAGTACTTC
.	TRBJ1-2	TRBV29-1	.	CSVGNRDYGYTF	TGCAGCGTTGGTAACAGGGACTATGGCTACACCTTC
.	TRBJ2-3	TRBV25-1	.	CATKGQGTDTQYF	TGTGCCACCAAGGGGCAGGGGACAGATACGCAGTATTTT
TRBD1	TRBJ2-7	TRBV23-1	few	CASGRGQRSYEQYF	TGCGCCAGCGGCAGGGGGCAAAGGTCCTACGAGCAGTACTTC
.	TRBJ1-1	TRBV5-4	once	CASSLGGEVTEAFF	TGTGCCAGCAGCTTGGGGGGAGAAGTAACTGAAGCTTTCTTT
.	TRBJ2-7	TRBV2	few	CASSAQGGYEQYF	TGTGCCAGCAGTGCCCAGGGGGGCTACGAGCAGTACTTC
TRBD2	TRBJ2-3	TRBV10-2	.	CASSESGLAGEVSTDTQYF	TGCGCCAGCAGTGAGTCCGGACTAGCGGGAGAGGTAAGCACAGATACGCAGTATTTT
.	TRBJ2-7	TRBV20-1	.	CSASNHRSYEQYF	TGCAGTGCTAGTAACCATCGATCCTACGAGCAGTACTTC
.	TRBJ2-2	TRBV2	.	CASTLNTGELFF	TGTGCCAGCACTCTGAACACCGGGGAGCTGTTTTTT
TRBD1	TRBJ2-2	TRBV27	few	CASSATGGTGELFF	TGTGCCAGCAGTGCGACAGGGGGAACCGGGGAGCTGTTTTTT
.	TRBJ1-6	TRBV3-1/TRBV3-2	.	CASSQVSGNSPLHF	TGTGCCAGCAGCCAAGTTTCAGGAAATTCACCCCTCCACTTT
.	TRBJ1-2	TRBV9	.	CASSVSSTVTNYGYTF	TGTGCCAGCAGCGTTTCGTCGACGGTTACTAACTATGGCTACACCTTC
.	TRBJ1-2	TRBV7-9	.	CASSLGVNYGYTF	TGTGCCAGCAGCTTAGGCGTTAACTATGGCTACACCTTC
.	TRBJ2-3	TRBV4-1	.	CASSPPGTDTQYF	TGCGCCAGCAGCCCGCCGGGCACAGATACGCAGTATTTT
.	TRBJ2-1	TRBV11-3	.	CASSFLGNSYNEQFF	TGTGCCAGCAGCTTTTTAGGGAATTCCTACAATGAGCAGTTCTTC
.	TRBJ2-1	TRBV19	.	CASSIAGPPTYNEQFF	TGTGCCAGTAGTATAGCGGGTCCACCCACTTACAATGAGCAGTTCTTC
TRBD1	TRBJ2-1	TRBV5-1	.	CASSLTGQGFGDEQFF	TGCGCCAGCAGCCTTACGGGACAGGGTTTTGGTGATGAGCAGTTCTTC
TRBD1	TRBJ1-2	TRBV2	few	CASSPTGGGGYTF	TGTGCCAGCAGTCCTACAGGGGGAGGTGGCTACACCTTC
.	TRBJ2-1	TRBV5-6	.	CASSFVQGNEQFF	TGTGCCAGCAGCTTTGTACAGGGCAATGAGCAGTTCTTC
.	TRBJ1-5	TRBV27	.	CASSLFSSGVGGDYQPQHF	TGTGCCAGCAGTTTATTTTCGTCTGGGGTCGGAGGGGACTATCAGCCCCAGCATTTT
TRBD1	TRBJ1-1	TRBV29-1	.	CSVVPQGENTEAFF	TGCAGCGTTGTACCCCAGGGGGAGAACACTGAAGCTTTCTTT
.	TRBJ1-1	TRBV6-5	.	CASSKGTYTEAFF	TGTGCCAGCAGTAAGGGCACCTACACTGAAGCTTTCTTT
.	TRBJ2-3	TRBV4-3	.	CASSQDRAQSTDTQYF	TGCGCCAGCAGCCAAGACAGAGCGCAAAGCACAGATACGCAGTATTTT
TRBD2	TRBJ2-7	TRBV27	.	CASSRVSSGNYEQYF	TGTGCCAGCAGTAGAGTTTCTAGCGGGAACTACGAGCAGTACTTC
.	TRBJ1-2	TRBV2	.	CASSWGRKPPNYGYTF	TGTGCCAGCTCCTGGGGGCGCAAACCACCTAACTATGGCTACACCTTC